This TCR beta chain was observed in a study of CD8 T cells in ankylosing spondylitis. Study-level results: Significant enrichment of disease-linked clones was reportedly seen in matched ankylosing spondylitis synovial fluid. Disease-linked clones, CD8+, were relatively rare in peripheral blood. Certain motif variants had earlier been reported in reactive arthritis synovial fluid and blood. Among TCR beta sequences, a motif of several highly homologous variants appeared characteristic of ankylosing spondylitis blood.

This clonotype came up a few times. Its target is not known. With 6 bases removed from V and 4 bases from J, the gap between germline ends came to 12 bases. Germline CDR1 is SEHNR and CDR2 is FQNEAQ (reference sequence). This CDR3 is built from 13 residues. TCRdb passed the 5' RACE reads through MiXCR, listing each CDR3 protein once. The sample includes hundreds of thousands of distinct CDR3 sequences, about 18% seen only once; the top ten take about 39%. Sequencing was carried out using blood, either unsorted or a sorted T cell fraction (not recorded which). The TCR comes from a male donor with ankylosing spondylitis. The genes are TRBV7-9 and TRBJ1-1; a weak D match, TRBD1 (6 bases). CDR3 in amino acids: CASRSTGSTEAFF. The CDR3 DNA follows: TGTGCCAGCAGGAGCACAGGGAGCACTGAAGCTTTCTTT.